This T cell receptor (beta chain) was identified in a study of a mutant IDH1 vaccine in newly diagnosed glioma. To note about this clone: The antigen is undetermined.

CDR3 length: 12 amino acids. Per the germline V gene, CDR1 is MDHEN and CDR2 is SYDVKM. Trimming took 6 bases from V and 10 from J, leaving 10 bases between them. The time point was: week 11, during vaccination. Doses consisted of 300 ug of mutant IDH1 20-mer peptide each, paired with topical imiquimod. Produced via immunoSEQ multiplex PCR; TCRdb's table is partial and in-frame only. The sample shows 100,000 to 120,000 clones, almost 90% of them seen only once. The rearrangement joins TRBV28 to TRBJ1-6; D remains ambiguous. The material sequenced was PBMCs, taken from a glioma patient whose treatment included an IDH1 peptide vaccine. The origin of this receptor is a woman between 50 and 59 years old with glioma. For the CDR3, the DNA is TGTGCCAGCAGCACTCGAGAATCACCCCTCCACTTT. Its translation is CASSTRESPLHF.